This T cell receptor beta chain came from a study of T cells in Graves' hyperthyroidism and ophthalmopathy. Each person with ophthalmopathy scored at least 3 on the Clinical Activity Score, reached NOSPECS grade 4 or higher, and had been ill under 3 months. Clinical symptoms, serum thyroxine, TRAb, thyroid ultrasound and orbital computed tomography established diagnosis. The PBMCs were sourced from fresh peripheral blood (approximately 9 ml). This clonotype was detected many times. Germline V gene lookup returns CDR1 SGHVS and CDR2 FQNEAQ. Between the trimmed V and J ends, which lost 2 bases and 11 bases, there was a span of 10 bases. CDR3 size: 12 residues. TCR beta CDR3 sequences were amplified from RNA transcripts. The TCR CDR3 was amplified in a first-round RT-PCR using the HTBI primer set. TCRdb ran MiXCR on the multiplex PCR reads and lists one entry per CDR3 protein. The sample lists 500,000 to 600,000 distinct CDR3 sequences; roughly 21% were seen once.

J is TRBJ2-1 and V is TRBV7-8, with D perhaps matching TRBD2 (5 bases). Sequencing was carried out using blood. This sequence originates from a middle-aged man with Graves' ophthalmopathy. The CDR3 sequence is CASSLMEVKQFF. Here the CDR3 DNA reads TGTGCCAGCAGCTTAATGGAGGTGAAGCAGTTCTTC.